This TCR beta chain was found in a study of T cell responses to AZD1222 COVID-19 vaccine. Whole-study results and caveats: CD4 TCRs linked to vaccination spanned spike, dominating at 160-218 and 743-854. Donor demographics were predominantly white British with a female majority; clonal diversity may be underestimated.

Some second doses came at about 4 weeks and others at about 12 weeks; these were pooled. This CDR3 is 15 amino acids long. CDR1 MNHEY and CDR2 SVGAGI come from the germline V gene. Trimming stripped 4 bases from V and 7 bases from J, with 20 bases between. Measured with immunoSEQ multiplex PCR; TCRdb has only the in-frame clones, and not every one. The data hold 130,000 to 150,000 clones, with roughly 93% observed a single time. Details on this clone: Its specificity is not known.

The rearrangement joins TRBV6-5 to TRBJ2-7, with D possibly being TRBD1 (6 bases). This material consisted of peripheral blood, taken 28 days after the second AZD1222 dose. This sequence was found in an adult who received the AZD1222 COVID-19 vaccine. CDR3 loop: CASSSLPGGSKEQYF. CDR3 nucleotides: TGTGCCAGCAGTTCCCTGCCTGGGGGCTCAAAGGAGCAGTACTTC.